The present T cell receptor (beta chain) was sequenced within a study of shared clonotypes between healthy human individuals. Generated by immunoSEQ multiplex PCR, the TCRdb table keeps only in-frame clones and is missing some. The sample includes some 580,000 clones, roughly 98% of them seen just once. CD45RO-negative CD8 cells positively selected for CCR7 made up the naive population, which excluded terminally differentiated effector memory CD45RA+ cells. CDR3 length equals 12 residues. Trimming removed 4 bases from V and 5 bases from J, with 8 bases in between. Germline loops: CDR1 SGHRS, CDR2 YFSETQ.

Material for sequencing was naive CD8+ T cells sorted from blood. V gene TRBV5-1 combines with J gene TRBJ2-3; no definite D call. The TCR comes from a man between 25 and 39 years old in good health. The CDR3 DNA follows: TGCGCCAGCAGCCCCGCCGGAGATACGCAGTATTTT. It yields the protein CASSPAGDTQYF. Drawing the rest from reference TRBV5-1 and TRBJ2-3, the complete variable domain is KAGVTQTPRYLIKTRGQQVTLSCSPISGHRSVSWYQQTPGQGLQFLFEYFSETQRNKGNFPGRFSGRQFSNSRSEMNVSTLELGDSALYLCASSPAGDTQYFGPGTRLTVL.